Listed here is a single TCR beta chain. 60 Vbeta and 13 Jbeta primers were used in PCR. Measured with immunoSEQ multiplex PCR; TCRdb has only the in-frame clones, and not every one. The data hold under 200,000 clones, with 80% to 85% observed a single time. These data originate in a study of cytomegalovirus exposure and HLA in healthy donors. This CDR3 has 12 residues. With 8 bases removed from V and 4 bases from J, the gap between germline ends came to 10 bases. CDR1 is SNHLY and CDR2 is FYNNEI in the germline V gene. The chain couples TRBV2 to TRBJ2-3; D is uncertain. This receptor was obtained from a girl aged 2 to 9 in good health and CMV-seropositive. Input material: PBMCs. The CDR3 spells CASRPTSDTQYF. The CDR3 DNA follows: TGTGCCAGCCGTCCTACTTCAGATACGCAGTATTTT.